This T cell receptor (beta chain) was retrieved from a study of T cell repertoires in cytomegalovirus infection. Overall study context: Shared public TCR beta signatures pointed to both CMV infection and a matching HLA type.

TCRdb processed the reads anew with MiXCR; each CDR3 protein has one entry. The table records approximately 200,000 distinct CDR3 sequences, 20% to 25% of them present only once. This clonotype was recorded at least ten times. Its matching antigen is unknown. CDR1 is SGHTA and CDR2 is FQGTGA in the germline V gene. With 5 bases removed from V and 3 bases from J, the gap between germline ends came to 13 bases. The CDR3 has 14 residues. Study-level results: The ex vivo response showed dominance by HLA-C-restricted CMV-specific TCR beta clonotypes. Frequencies of public TCR beta families were cumulated, and this identified carriers of CMV plus the relevant HLA.

This sequence was found in a human donor in good health (CMV status not recorded). Some clones in this sample may be carry-over from other donors' samples. Sequencing used CD8+ T cells from PBMCs. The gene calls are TRBV7-3 and TRBJ2-5; perhaps D is TRBD1 or TRBD2 (5 bases each). Here the CDR3 reads CASSPHGGEETQYF. The DNA of the CDR3 is TGTGCCAGCAGCCCCCATGGGGGAGAAGAGACCCAGTACTTC.